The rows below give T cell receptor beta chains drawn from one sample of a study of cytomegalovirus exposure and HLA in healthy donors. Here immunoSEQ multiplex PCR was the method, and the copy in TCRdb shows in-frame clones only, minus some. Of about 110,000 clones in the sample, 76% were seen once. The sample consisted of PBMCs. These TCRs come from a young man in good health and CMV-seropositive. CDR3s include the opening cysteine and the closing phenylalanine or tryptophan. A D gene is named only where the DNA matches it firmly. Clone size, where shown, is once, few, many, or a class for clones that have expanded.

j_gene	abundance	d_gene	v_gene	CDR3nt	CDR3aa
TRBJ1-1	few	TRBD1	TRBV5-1	TGCGCCAGCCGGGGACAGGGCGACACTGAAGCTTTCTTT	CASRGQGDTEAFF
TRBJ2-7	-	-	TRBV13	TGTGCCAGCAGCTTAGGGGGGTTCGACAGTCTGTACTTC	CASSLGGFDSLYF
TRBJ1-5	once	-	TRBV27	TGTGCCAGCAGTTTAGGGTCCCTCGGGCAGCCCCAGCATTTT	CASSLGSLGQPQHF
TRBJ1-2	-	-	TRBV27	TGTGCCAGCAGTCCCCGGGGCGGGGGTCGGTATGGCTACACCTTC	CASSPRGGGRYGYTF
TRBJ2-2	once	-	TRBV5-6	TGTGCCAGCAGCCCGGGGACCGGGGAGCTGTTTTTT	CASSPGTGELFF
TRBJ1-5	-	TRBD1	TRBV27	TGTGCCAGCAGTTCCCTGGGACAGTTCAATCAGCCCCAGCATTTT	CASSSLGQFNQPQHF
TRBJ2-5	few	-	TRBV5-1	TGCGCCAGCAGCTCGGGTGCGGGTCCTGGGGAGACCCAGTACTTC	CASSSGAGPGETQYF
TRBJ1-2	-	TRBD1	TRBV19	TGTGCCAGTAGTGATCCGGGACAGCAAATTTATGGCTACACCTTC	CASSDPGQQIYGYTF
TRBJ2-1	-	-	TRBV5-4	TGTGCCAGCAGCTTGACCAGGGGCTCCTACAATGAGCAGTTCTTC	CASSLTRGSYNEQFF
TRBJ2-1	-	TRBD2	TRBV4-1	TGCGCCAGCAGCCAAGTGGCTTTGCGGGGGGGCCTTAGGCCCTACAATGAGCAGTTCTTC	CASSQVALRGGLRPYNEQFF
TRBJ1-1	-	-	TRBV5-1	TGCGCCAGCGAATCGGGGCGGGGGGACACTGAAGCTTTCTTT	CASESGRGDTEAFF
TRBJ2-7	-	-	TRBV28	TGTGCCAGCAGGATCCCAGGGTACGAGCAGTACTTC	CASRIPGYEQYF
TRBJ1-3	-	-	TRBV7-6	TGTGCCAGCAGCCCCTGGAGGGGAAACACCATATATTTT	CASSPWRGNTIYF
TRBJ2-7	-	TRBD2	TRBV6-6	TGTGCCAGCAGTTATCGTAGCGGGATTTCCTACGAGCAGTACTTC	CASSYRSGISYEQYF
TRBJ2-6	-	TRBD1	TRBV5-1	TGCGCCAGCAGCCCTACTCCGGACAGGGCCTCTGGGGCCAACGTCCTGACTTTC	CASSPTPDRASGANVLTF
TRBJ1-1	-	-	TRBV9	TGTGCCAGCAGCGTAGCTACTGGCACTGAAGCTTTCTTT	CASSVATGTEAFF
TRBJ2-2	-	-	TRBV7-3	TGTGCCAGCAGCAGCAGGGACACGGGGGAGCTGTTTTTT	CASSSRDTGELFF
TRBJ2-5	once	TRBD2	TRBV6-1	TGTGCCAGCAGTTCATACGGTTTAGCGGGGGCGGCCCAGTACTTC	CASSSYGLAGAAQYF
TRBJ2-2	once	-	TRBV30	TGTGCCTGGGTGGGGCAGGCTGGAGTTACCGGGGAGCTGTTTTTT	CAWVGQAGVTGELFF
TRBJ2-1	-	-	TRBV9	TGTGCCAGCAGCGCAGGAGGGGGCTTCGGTATGAGCAATGAGCAGTTCTTC	CASSAGGGFGMSNEQFF
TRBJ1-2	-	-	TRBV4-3	TGCGCCAGCAGCCAAGACTGGCGGATTTTCTATGGCTACACCTTC	CASSQDWRIFYGYTF
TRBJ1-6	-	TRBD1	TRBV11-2	TGTGCCAGCAGCTCGGGACAGGGGTCTTCACCCCTCCACTTT	CASSSGQGSSPLHF
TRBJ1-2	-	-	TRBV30	TGTGCCTGGAGTGAGGAGGGGCAGGGCTATGGCTACACCTTC	CAWSEEGQGYGYTF
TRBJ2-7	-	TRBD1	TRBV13	TGTGCCAGCAGCTCGGGACAGCGCCTCTACGAGCAGTACTTC	CASSSGQRLYEQYF
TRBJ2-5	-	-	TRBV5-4	TGTGCCAGCAGCCGCCCAGGGGGAGGCCAAGAGACCCAGTACTTC	CASSRPGGGQETQYF
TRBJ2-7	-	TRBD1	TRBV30	TGTGCCTGGAGTGTCCCGGACAGGGGGAAGTACGAGCAGTACTTC	CAWSVPDRGKYEQYF
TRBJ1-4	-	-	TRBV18	TGTGCCAGCTCACCAGAGGAAGGTGAAAAACTGTTTTTT	CASSPEEGEKLFF
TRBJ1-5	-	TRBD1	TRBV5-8	TGTGCCAGCAGCTTTGACAGGGGCAATCAGCCCCAGCATTTT	CASSFDRGNQPQHF